Below are 16 T cell receptor beta chains sequenced from a single sample in a study of OX40 agonist ivuxolimab in advanced cancers. Measured with immunoSEQ multiplex PCR; TCRdb has only the in-frame clones, and not every one. The data show approximately 110,000 clones, 85% to 95% seen once. Sequences were derived from CD4+ or CD8+ T cells sorted from blood, sampled in a trial of the OX40 agonist ivuxolimab. Receptors were obtained from an adult with an advanced solid tumor such as melanoma, head and neck, liver or kidney cancer.

The chain uses TRBV5-6 and TRBJ2-7; 7 bases are shared with TRBD1. V lost 0 bases, J lost 6 bases, and 3 bases stayed unmatched. The CDR3 loop spans 13 amino acids. Germline loops: CDR1 SGHDT, CDR2 YYEEEE. The CDR3 region is CASSLGGGFEQYF. In DNA form, the CDR3 reads TGTGCCAGCAGCTTGGGAGGGGGCTTCGAGCAGTACTTC.

J is TRBJ2-1 and V is TRBV27; 8 bases map to TRBD1. CDR1 is MNHEY, CDR2 SMNVEV, per germline (reference sequence). This CDR3 region has 15 residues. The junction had 11 bases not matched to a gene; V was cut back by 6 bases and J by 7 bases. The DNA of the CDR3 is TGTGCCAGCAGAGACGCGGACAGGGTCGGAAATGAGCAGTTCTTC. This translates into CASRDADRVGNEQFF.

This clone occurred a few times. This rearrangement joins TRBV28 to TRBJ1-2; D unresolved. The CDR3 spans 10 residues. CDR1 and CDR2 (germline): MDHEN, SYDVKM. The V end lost 11 bases, the J end lost 4 bases, and 8 bases lay between the germline ends. The chain's CDR3 is CASARYGYTF. The CDR3 nucleotides read TGTGCCTCGGCCCGCTATGGCTACACCTTC.

This clone has a handful of counts. The chain has TRBV19 and TRBJ1-5; D gene ambiguous. The V end was cut by 6 bases, the J end by 6 bases, with 9 bases between. Germline CDR1 and CDR2: LNHDA and SQIVND (reference sequence). There are 12 residues in the CDR3. This CDR3 is CASSDLLQPQHF. The CDR3 DNA sequence: TGTGCCAGTAGCGACCTACTTCAGCCCCAGCATTTT.

This clone was seen only once. V usage is TRBV7-9 and J usage is TRBJ1-4; D gene unclear. CDR3 size: 17 residues. Germline-derived CDR1 and CDR2 are SEHNR and FQNEAQ (reference sequence). V was pared by 1 base and J by 1 base, with 13 bases between. The CDR3 protein is CASSLVLSHRTNEKLFF. CDR3 DNA: TGTGCCAGCAGCTTAGTGCTCAGTCATAGAACTAATGAAAAACTGTTTTTT.

The chain combines TRBV18 with TRBJ2-3; 8 bases line up with TRBD2. The CDR3 extends over 15 amino acids. Losses at the gene ends were 5 bases for V and 3 bases for J; bases not matched to a gene: 7. Looked up from germline, CDR1 is KGHSH and CDR2 is LQKENI. The CDR3 DNA reads TGTGCCAGCTCATCGAGCGGGAGCCAAACAGATACGCAGTATTTT. This gives the protein CASSSSGSQTDTQYF.

The V gene is TRBV28, the J gene TRBJ2-7; maybe TRBD2 (6 bases). The germline V gene has CDR1 MDHEN and CDR2 SYDVKM. Trimming pared 1 base from V and 8 bases from J, leaving 12 bases between. The CDR3 totals 13 residues. The CDR3 is CASSLSRGFKQYF. The CDR3, as DNA: TGTGCCAGCAGTTTATCTCGGGGGTTTAAGCAGTACTTC.

The chain combines TRBV19 with TRBJ2-4, with 10 nucleotides matching TRBD2. CDR1 is LNHDA and CDR2 is SQIVND in the germline V gene (reference sequence). The CDR3 is 17 amino acids. The V gene end was trimmed by 4 bases and the J gene end by 6 bases; junction bases not matched to a gene: 12. In DNA, the CDR3 is TGTGCCAGTAGTAGCGACTTACTAGCGGGAAGGGGAAACATTCAGTACTTC. Translation: CASSSDLLAGRGNIQYF. The full variable domain, rest sourced from reference TRBV19 and TRBJ2-4, is DGGITQSPKYLFRKEGQNVTLSCEQNLNHDAMYWYRQDPGQGLRLIYYSQIVNDFQKGDIAEGYSVSREKKESFPLTVTSAQKNPTAFYLCASSSDLLAGRGNIQYFGAGTRLSVL.

In its sample, this clone was seen a few times. The chain links TRBV2 to TRBJ2-5, with D uncertain. The V and J ends lost 5 bases and 6 bases respectively, with 4 bases between them. Germline lookup yields CDR1 SNHLY and CDR2 FYNNEI. CDR3 length: 10 residues. As DNA, the CDR3 is TGTGCCAGCAGTACCAAGACCCAGTACTTC. It yields the protein CASSTKTQYF.

The genes are TRBV6-6 and TRBJ2-2; a weak D match, TRBD2 (6 bases). Looked up from germline, CDR1 is MNHNY and CDR2 is SVGAGI (reference sequence). Trimming removed 6 bases at V and 4 bases at J, with 12 bases between. CDR3 length equals 14 residues. CDR3 in amino acids: CASSPMGGTGELFF. DNA of the CDR3: TGTGCCAGCAGCCCCATGGGGGGCACCGGGGAGCTGTTTTTT.

This clone was seen a handful of times. V usage is TRBV10-3 and J usage is TRBJ1-1; D uncertain. V lost 11 bases, J lost 2 bases, and 15 bases lay in between. The germline CDR1 and CDR2 sequences are ENHRY and SYGVKD. CDR3 length: 13 residues. This chain's CDR3 is CAYRTGYNTEAFF. Written as DNA, the CDR3 is TGTGCCTACCGGACGGGCTACAACACTGAAGCTTTCTTT.

The chain employs TRBV18 and TRBJ1-3, with TRBD1 matching 8 bases. This CDR3 region has 17 residues. V trimming: 0 bases; J trimming: 2 bases; junction bases outside the gene matches: 6. Germline loops: CDR1 KGHSH, CDR2 LQKENI. CDR3 coding DNA: TGTGCCAGCTCACCACCTGACAGGGGATTAGCTGGAAACACCATATATTTT. Its translation is CASSPPDRGLAGNTIYF.

The chain joins TRBV19 to TRBJ1-5; maybe TRBD1 (6 bases). The V gene lost 5 bases and the J gene lost 2 bases, with 10 bases spanning the gap. This CDR3 comprises 14 residues. The germline V gene has CDR1 LNHDA and CDR2 SQIVND (reference sequence). CDR3 DNA: TGTGCCAGTAGTCTCAACAGGGGCAATCAGCCCCAGCATTTT. Its translation is CASSLNRGNQPQHF.

The chain employs TRBV30 and TRBJ2-1; D is uncertain. Germline V lookup: CDR1 GTSNPN, CDR2 SVGIG (reference sequence). CDR3 length equals 12 residues. V was clipped by 3 bases and J by 3 bases, with 6 bases between them. CDR3 sequence: CAWSPNYNEQFF. The CDR3 region has the DNA TGTGCCTGGAGCCCGAACTACAATGAGCAGTTCTTC.

CDR3 coding DNA: TGTGCCAGCAGCCAACTAGCGGGAGGAGCGGCCGAGCAGTACTTC. It codes for CASSQLAGGAAEQYF. The chain uses TRBV7-9 and TRBJ2-7, with 12 bases aligning to TRBD2. CDR1 and CDR2 from the germline V gene are SEHNR and FQNEAQ (reference sequence). The ends lost 5 bases at V and 6 bases at J; junction bases unmatched: 8. The CDR3 runs 15 residues.

J is TRBJ2-3 and V is TRBV10-1; D not certain. The V and J ends lost 0 bases and 6 bases respectively, with 10 bases between them. The germline gives CDR1 WNHNN, CDR2 SYGVQD (reference sequence). This CDR3 has 14 amino acids. CDR3 loop: CASSESKTGDTQYF. The CDR3 nucleotides are TGCGCCAGCAGTGAGTCCAAAACCGGGGATACGCAGTATTTT.